These 18 T cell receptor beta chains share one sample of origin, sequenced in a study of cytomegalovirus exposure and HLA in healthy donors. The PCR employed 60 Vbeta primers together with 13 Jbeta primers. Sequencing used immunoSEQ multiplex PCR; TCRdb keeps in-frame clones, though not all of them. The sample records some 70,000 clones, around 80% being singletons. The sample comprised PBMCs. Source of these receptors: a man in his forties or fifties in good health and CMV-seronegative.

The chain is built from TRBV7-9 and TRBJ2-7; 7 bases are a match to TRBD2. The length of the CDR3 is 15 residues. CDR1 is SEHNR and CDR2 is FQNEAQ in the germline V gene (reference sequence). J gave up 2 bases and V 0 bases, and 4 bases lay outside the gene matches. The CDR3 reads CASSLAIAGPYEQYF. The CDR3 DNA follows: TGTGCCAGCAGCTTAGCAATAGCGGGTCCCTACGAGCAGTACTTC.

The chain joins TRBV14 to TRBJ1-1; maybe TRBD1 (5 bases). V shed 1 base and J shed 3 bases, with 15 bases lying between them. CDR1 is SGHDN, CDR2 FVKESK, per germline. CDR3 length: 16 amino acids. The CDR3 sequence: CASSQAIAQADTEAFF. The CDR3 region has the DNA TGTGCCAGCAGCCAAGCCATAGCACAGGCCGACACTGAAGCTTTCTTT.

The chain uses TRBV9 and TRBJ1-2; 11 bases line up with TRBD1. With V trimmed by 0 bases and J by 7 bases, 2 bases remained unmatched. CDR3 length: 14 amino acids. Germline V gene sequence: CDR1 SGDLS, CDR2 YYNGEE. CDR3 protein: CASSVDGTGGGYTF. The CDR3, as DNA: TGTGCCAGCAGCGTAGACGGGACAGGGGGTGGCTACACCTTC.

The chain combines TRBV7-9 with TRBJ1-6, with D tentatively TRBD1 (5 bases). CDR3 length: 15 amino acids. The germline V and J ends were trimmed by 0 bases and 5 bases, with 8 bases remaining between them. Germline CDR1 reads SEHNR; CDR2 reads FQNEAQ (reference sequence). The CDR3, as DNA: TGTGCCAGCAGCTTAGCCGGGACTGATAATTCACCCCTCCACTTT. This translates into CASSLAGTDNSPLHF.

This clone came up once. The chain is built from TRBV27 and TRBJ1-1; 12 nucleotides match TRBD1. The V segment lost 5 bases and the J segment 0 bases; nucleotides outside the gene matches: 7. The CDR3 totals 17 residues. The V gene's germline CDR1 is MNHEY and CDR2 SMNVEV (reference sequence). The CDR3 sequence is CASSPGQGALMNTEAFF. The CDR3 nucleotides are TGTGCCAGCAGTCCGGGACAGGGGGCGCTTATGAACACTGAAGCTTTCTTT.

The chain joins TRBV9 to TRBJ2-7, with TRBD2 identical over 10 bases. This CDR3 contains 14 residues. J was trimmed by 2 bases and V by 7 bases; bases with no gene match: 6. Germline CDR1 is SGDLS and CDR2 is YYNGEE. The CDR3 DNA reads TGTGCCAGCGGCCCTAGCGGGGGTGCCTACGAGCAGTACTTC. Residues: CASGPSGGAYEQYF.

For the CDR3, the DNA is TGTGCCAGCAGTTTGGGCGTATATTCACCCCTCCACTTT. Encoded protein: CASSLGVYSPLHF. The chain carries TRBV28 and TRBJ1-6; D is undetermined. The CDR3 loop spans 13 amino acids. CDR1 and CDR2 (germline): MDHEN, SYDVKM. Trimming removed 3 bases at V and 8 bases at J, with 8 bases between.

This clone has only one observation. This chain links TRBV12-5 with TRBJ2-5; the match to TRBD1 covers 7 bases. CDR1 and CDR2 from the germline V gene are LGHNT and FRNRAP. J lost 7 bases, V lost 0 bases, and 14 bases had no gene match. The CDR3 loop spans 17 amino acids. The CDR3 protein is CASGLVTRLDRRRTQYF. The CDR3 region has the DNA TGTGCTAGTGGTTTGGTAACCCGCTTGGACAGGCGGAGGACCCAGTACTTC.

The chain couples TRBV27 to TRBJ1-1; no definite D call. The germline CDR1 and CDR2 sequences are MNHEY and SMNVEV (reference sequence). With 6 bases removed from V and 2 bases from J, the gap between germline ends came to 25 bases. There are 18 residues in the CDR3. The CDR3 sequence: CASSAISALRENNTEAFF. The CDR3 nucleotides read TGTGCCAGCAGCGCCATCAGCGCACTCCGGGAAAACAACACTGAAGCTTTCTTT.

This clone showed up just once. The rearrangement uses TRBV30 and TRBJ2-3, with 8 bases aligning to TRBD2. The CDR3 runs 14 residues. The junction had 7 bases not matched to a gene; V was cut back by 4 bases and J by 4 bases. Germline values: CDR1 GTSNPN, CDR2 SVGIG (reference sequence). CDR3 residues: CAWTKAGVADTQYF. The DNA of the CDR3 is TGTGCCTGGACTAAAGCGGGAGTTGCAGATACGCAGTATTTT.

CDR3 residues: CASSLAVSGGPSSYEQYF. CDR3 bases: TGCGCCAGCAGCTTGGCGGTTAGCGGGGGCCCCAGCTCCTACGAGCAGTACTTC. This sequence joins TRBV5-1 and TRBJ2-7; 9 nucleotides align to TRBD2. Germline CDR1 SGHRS, CDR2 YFSETQ. Unmatched junction bases numbered 10, after V lost 0 bases and J lost 0 bases. The CDR3 runs to 18 residues.

This clone is a singleton in its sample. This chain links TRBV6-1 with TRBJ1-2, with no clear D. V was cut by 11 bases and J by 1 base, with 11 bases left in between. The CDR3 loop spans 12 amino acids. From germline, CDR1 is MNHNS and CDR2 SASEGT. CDR3 DNA: TGTGCCGCAACGAACAATAACTATGGCTACACCTTC. Amino acids: CAATNNNYGYTF.

The chain uses TRBV7-2 and TRBJ2-7; 8 bases align to TRBD2. The germline V gene encodes CDR1 SGHTA and CDR2 FQGNSA. The CDR3 covers 15 residues. V was pared by 5 bases and J by 6 bases, with 12 bases of the junction left unmatched. Here the CDR3 reads CASSPSGAGGREQYF. CDR3 nucleotide sequence: TGTGCCAGCAGCCCAAGTGGGGCGGGAGGCCGCGAGCAGTACTTC.

V and J are TRBV4-2 and TRBJ2-7; TRBD2 matches at 11 bases. V lost 0 bases and J lost 3; bases outside the gene matches: 13. Germline V CDR1 and CDR2: LGHNA, YNFKEQ. There are 19 residues in the CDR3. This chain's CDR3 is CASSQDGGPTSGSLYEQYF. In DNA, the CDR3 is TGTGCCAGCAGCCAAGACGGGGGGCCTACTAGCGGGAGCCTCTACGAGCAGTACTTC.

The rearrangement joins TRBV6-1 to TRBJ1-6; no firm D call. From germline, CDR1 is MNHNS and CDR2 SASEGT. The CDR3 length is 15 residues. V gave up 7 bases and J gave up 9 bases, with 19 bases separating them. The CDR3 bases are TGTGCCAGCACTGTAAGGCCGGGGTTGGGTTCACCCCTCCACTTT. Translation: CASTVRPGLGSPLHF.

V gene TRBV4-3 combines with J gene TRBJ2-7, with 11 bases matching TRBD2. Germline lookup yields CDR1 LGHNA and CDR2 YSLEER. Unmatched junction bases numbered 8, after V lost 4 bases and J lost 3 bases. The CDR3 loop spans 16 amino acids. In DNA, the CDR3 is TGCGCCAGCAGCCCGGGACTAGCGGAAAACAGCTACGAGCAGTACTTC. Translation gives CASSPGLAENSYEQYF.

The chain recombines TRBV5-1 with TRBJ1-1, with D possibly being TRBD1 (5 bases). Germline CDR1 is SGHRS and CDR2 is YFSETQ. The CDR3 is made up of 15 amino acids. The V gene lost 1 base and the J gene lost 1 base, with 11 bases spanning the gap. CDR3 amino acids: CASSLWGASNTEAFF. The CDR3 DNA sequence: TGCGCCAGCAGCTTGTGGGGCGCTTCGAACACTGAAGCTTTCTTT. Filled out from reference TRBV5-1 and TRBJ1-1, the complete variable domain reads KAGVTQTPRYLIKTRGQQVTLSCSPISGHRSVSWYQQTPGQGLQFLFEYFSETQRNKGNFPGRFSGRQFSNSRSEMNVSTLELGDSALYLCASSLWGASNTEAFFGQGTRLTVV.

CDR3 in amino acids: CASSLQYPYTDTQYF. CDR3 nucleotide sequence: TGTGCCAGCAGTTTACAGTATCCTTACACAGATACGCAGTATTTT. The V and J genes are TRBV27 and TRBJ2-3, with unresolved D. This CDR3 has 15 residues. The germline V and J ends were trimmed by 2 bases and 2 bases, with 11 bases remaining between them. The germline gives CDR1 MNHEY, CDR2 SMNVEV (reference sequence).